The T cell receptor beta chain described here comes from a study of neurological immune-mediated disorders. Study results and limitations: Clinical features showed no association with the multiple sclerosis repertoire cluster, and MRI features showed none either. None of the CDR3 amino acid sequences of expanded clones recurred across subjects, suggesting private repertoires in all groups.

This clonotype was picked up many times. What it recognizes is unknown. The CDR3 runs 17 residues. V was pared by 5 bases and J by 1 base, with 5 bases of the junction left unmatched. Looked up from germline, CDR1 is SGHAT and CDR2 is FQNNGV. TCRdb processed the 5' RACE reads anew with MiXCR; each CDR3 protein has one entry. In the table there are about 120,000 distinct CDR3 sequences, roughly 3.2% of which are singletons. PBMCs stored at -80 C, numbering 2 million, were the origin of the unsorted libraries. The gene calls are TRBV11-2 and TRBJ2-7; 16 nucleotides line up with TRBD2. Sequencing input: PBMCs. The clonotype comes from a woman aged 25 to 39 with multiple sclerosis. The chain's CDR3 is CASSNPGLAGGSYEQYF. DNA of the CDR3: TGTGCCAGCAGCAACCCGGGACTAGCGGGGGGGTCCTACGAGCAGTACTTC.